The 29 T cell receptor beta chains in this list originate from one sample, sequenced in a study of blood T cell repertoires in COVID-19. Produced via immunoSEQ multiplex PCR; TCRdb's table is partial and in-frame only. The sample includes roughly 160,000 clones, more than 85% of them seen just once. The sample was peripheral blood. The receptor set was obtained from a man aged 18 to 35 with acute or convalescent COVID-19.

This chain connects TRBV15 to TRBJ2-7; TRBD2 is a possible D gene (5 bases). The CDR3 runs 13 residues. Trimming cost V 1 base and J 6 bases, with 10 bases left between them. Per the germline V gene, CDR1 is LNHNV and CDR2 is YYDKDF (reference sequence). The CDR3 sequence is CATSRGRGLEQYF. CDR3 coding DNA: TGTGCCACCAGCAGAGGTCGAGGGCTCGAGCAGTACTTC.

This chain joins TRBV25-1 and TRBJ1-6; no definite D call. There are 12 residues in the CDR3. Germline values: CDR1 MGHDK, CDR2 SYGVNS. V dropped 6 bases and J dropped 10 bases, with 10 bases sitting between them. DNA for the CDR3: TGTGCCAGCAGCCAGCAGGCGTCACCCCTCCACTTT. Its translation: CASSQQASPLHF. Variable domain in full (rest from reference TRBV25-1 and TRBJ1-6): EADIYQTPRYLVIGTGKKITLECSQTMGHDKMYWYQQDPGMELHLIHYSYGVNSTEKGDLSSESTVSRIRTEHFPLTLESARPSHTSQYLCASSQQASPLHFGNGTRLTVT.

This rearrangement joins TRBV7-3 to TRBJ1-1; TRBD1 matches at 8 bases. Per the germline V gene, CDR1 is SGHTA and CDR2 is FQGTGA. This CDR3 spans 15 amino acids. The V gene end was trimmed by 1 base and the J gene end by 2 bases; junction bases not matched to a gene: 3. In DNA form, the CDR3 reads TGTGCCAGCAGCTTAATGGGGACAGGTAACACTGAAGCTTTCTTT. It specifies CASSLMGTGNTEAFF.

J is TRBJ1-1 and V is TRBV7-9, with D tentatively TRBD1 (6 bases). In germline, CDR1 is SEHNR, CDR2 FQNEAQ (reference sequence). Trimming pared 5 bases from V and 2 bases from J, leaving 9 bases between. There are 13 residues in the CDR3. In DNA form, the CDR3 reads TGTGCCAGCAGCCCGGACAGTAACACTGAAGCTTTCTTT. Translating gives CASSPDSNTEAFF.

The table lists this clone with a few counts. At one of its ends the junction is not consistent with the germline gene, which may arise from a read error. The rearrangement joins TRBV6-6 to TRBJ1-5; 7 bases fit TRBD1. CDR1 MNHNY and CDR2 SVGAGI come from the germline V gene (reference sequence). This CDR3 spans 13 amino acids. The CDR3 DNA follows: TGTGCCAGCAGTTACGGACAGGATCAACCCCAGCATTTT. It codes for CASSYGQDQPQHF.

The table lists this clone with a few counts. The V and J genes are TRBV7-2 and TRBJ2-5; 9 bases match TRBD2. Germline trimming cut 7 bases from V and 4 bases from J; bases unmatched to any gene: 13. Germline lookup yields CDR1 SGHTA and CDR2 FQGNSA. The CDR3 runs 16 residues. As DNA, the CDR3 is TGTGCCAGCAACCGTCGGCAGCGGGGGGCTCGAGAGACCCAGTACTTC. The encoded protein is CASNRRQRGARETQYF.

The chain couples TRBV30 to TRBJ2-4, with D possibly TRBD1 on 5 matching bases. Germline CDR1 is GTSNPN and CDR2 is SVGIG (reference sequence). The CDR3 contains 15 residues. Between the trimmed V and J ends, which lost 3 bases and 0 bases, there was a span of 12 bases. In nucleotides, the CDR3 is TGTGCCTGGAGAAGAAAACAGGTAGCCAAAAACATTCAGTACTTC. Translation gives CAWRRKQVAKNIQYF.

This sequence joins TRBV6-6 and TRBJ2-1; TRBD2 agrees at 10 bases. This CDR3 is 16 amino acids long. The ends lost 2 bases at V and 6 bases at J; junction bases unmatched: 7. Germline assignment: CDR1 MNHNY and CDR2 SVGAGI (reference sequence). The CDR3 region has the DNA TGTGCCAGCAGTTACGCGCCAGCGGGGGGGCCCAATGAGCAGTTCTTC. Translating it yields CASSYAPAGGPNEQFF.

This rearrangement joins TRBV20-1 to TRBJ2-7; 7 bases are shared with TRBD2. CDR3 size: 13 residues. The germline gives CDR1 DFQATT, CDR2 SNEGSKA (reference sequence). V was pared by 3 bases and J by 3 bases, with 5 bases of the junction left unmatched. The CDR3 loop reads CSASAGEYYEQYF. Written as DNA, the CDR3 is TGCAGTGCTAGTGCGGGGGAATACTACGAGCAGTACTTC.

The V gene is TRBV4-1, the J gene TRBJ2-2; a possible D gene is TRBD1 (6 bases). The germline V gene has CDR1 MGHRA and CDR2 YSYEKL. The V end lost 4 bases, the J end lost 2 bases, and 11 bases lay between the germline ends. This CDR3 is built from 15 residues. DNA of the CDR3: TGCGCCAGCAGCCCCGGGACACCCAACACCGGGGAGCTGTTTTTT. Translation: CASSPGTPNTGELFF.

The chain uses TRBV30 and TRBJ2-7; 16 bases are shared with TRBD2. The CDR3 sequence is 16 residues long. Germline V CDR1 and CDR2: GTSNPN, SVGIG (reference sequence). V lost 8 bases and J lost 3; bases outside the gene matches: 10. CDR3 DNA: TGTGCCCTTGAGGGACTAGCGGGGGGGCCGGTCTACGAGCAGTACGTC. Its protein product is CALEGLAGGPVYEQYV.

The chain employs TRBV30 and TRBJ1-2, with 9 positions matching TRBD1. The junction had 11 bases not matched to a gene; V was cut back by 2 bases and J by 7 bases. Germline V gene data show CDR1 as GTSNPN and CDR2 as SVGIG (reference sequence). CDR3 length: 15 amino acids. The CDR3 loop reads CAWSIPGTGSSGYTF. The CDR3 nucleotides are TGTGCCTGGAGTATTCCCGGGACAGGGTCCTCTGGCTACACCTTC.

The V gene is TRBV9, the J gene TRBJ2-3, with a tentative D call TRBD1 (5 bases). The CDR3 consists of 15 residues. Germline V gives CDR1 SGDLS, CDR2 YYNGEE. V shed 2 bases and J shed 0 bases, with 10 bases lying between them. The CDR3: CASSVTGTSTDTQYF. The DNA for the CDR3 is TGTGCCAGCAGCGTTACAGGTACTAGCACAGATACGCAGTATTTT.

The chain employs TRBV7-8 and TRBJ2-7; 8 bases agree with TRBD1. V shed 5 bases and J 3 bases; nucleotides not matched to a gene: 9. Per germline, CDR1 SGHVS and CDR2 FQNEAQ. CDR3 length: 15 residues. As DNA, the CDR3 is TGTGCCAGCAGCCTGAGCGGACAGGGCCTCTACGAGCAGTACTTC. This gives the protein CASSLSGQGLYEQYF.

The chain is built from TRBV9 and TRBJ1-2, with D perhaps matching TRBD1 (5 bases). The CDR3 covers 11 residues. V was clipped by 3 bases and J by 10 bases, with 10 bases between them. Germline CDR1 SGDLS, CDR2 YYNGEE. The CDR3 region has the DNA TGTGCCAGCAGCGCCCTAGGGGACTACACCTTC. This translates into CASSALGDYTF.

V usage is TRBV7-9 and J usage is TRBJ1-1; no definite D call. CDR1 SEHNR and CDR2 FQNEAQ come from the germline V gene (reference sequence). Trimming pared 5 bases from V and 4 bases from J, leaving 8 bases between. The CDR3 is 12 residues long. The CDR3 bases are TGTGCCAGCAGCCACGGCGGCACTGAAGCTTTCTTT. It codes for CASSHGGTEAFF.

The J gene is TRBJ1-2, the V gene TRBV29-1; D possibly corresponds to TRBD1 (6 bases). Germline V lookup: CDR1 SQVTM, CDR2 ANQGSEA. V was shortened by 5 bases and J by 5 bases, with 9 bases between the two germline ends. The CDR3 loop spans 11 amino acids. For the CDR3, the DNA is TGCAGCGTTAGGACAGATTATGGCTACACCTTC. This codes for CSVRTDYGYTF. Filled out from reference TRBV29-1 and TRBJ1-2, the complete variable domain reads SAVISQKPSRDICQRGTSLTIQCQVDSQVTMMFWYRQQPGQSLTLIATANQGSEATYESGFVIDKFPISRPNLTFSTLTVSNMSPEDSSIYLCSVRTDYGYTFGSGTRLTVV.

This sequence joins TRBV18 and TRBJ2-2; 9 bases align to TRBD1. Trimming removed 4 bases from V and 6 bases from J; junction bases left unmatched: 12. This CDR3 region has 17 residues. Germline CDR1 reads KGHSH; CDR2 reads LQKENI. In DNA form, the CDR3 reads TGTGCCAGCTCACAAGGGACAGGGACCGGATCCTCCGGGGAGCTGTTTTTT. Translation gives CASSQGTGTGSSGELFF.

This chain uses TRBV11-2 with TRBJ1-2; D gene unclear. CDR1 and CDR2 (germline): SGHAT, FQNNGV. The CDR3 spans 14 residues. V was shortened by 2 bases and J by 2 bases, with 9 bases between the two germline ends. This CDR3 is CASSLFPRNYGYTF. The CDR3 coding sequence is TGTGCCAGCAGCTTATTTCCCAGGAACTATGGCTACACCTTC.

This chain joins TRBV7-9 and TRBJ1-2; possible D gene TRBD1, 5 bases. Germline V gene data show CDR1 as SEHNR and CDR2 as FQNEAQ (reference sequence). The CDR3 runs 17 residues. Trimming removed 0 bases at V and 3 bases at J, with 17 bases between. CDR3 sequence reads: CASSLAGGGVGDYGYTF. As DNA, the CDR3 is TGTGCCAGCAGCTTAGCTGGCGGCGGCGTAGGGGACTATGGCTACACCTTC.

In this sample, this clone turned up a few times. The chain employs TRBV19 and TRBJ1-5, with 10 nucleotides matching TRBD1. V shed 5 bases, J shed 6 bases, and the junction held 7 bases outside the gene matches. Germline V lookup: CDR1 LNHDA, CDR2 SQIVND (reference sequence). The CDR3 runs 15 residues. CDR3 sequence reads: CASSATTGGSQPQHF. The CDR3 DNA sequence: TGTGCCAGTAGTGCTACGACAGGGGGCAGTCAGCCCCAGCATTTT.

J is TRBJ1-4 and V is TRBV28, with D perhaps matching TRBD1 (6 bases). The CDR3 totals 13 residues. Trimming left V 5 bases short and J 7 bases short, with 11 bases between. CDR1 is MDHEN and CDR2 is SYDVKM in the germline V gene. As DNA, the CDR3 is TGTGCCAGCAGTCGACAGGTTGGTGAAAAACTGTTTTTT. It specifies CASSRQVGEKLFF.

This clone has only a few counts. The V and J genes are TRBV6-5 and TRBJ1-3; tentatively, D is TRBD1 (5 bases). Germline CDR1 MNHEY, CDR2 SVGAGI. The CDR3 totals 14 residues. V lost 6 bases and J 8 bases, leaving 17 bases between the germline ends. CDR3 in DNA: TGTGCCAGCAGGCTGGGACGGTCGGGAGACACCATATATTTT. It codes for CASRLGRSGDTIYF.

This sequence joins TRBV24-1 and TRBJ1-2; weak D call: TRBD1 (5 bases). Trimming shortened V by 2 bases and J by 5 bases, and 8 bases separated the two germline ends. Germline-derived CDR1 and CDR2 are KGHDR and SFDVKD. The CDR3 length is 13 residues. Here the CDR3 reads CATSDSDSYGYTF. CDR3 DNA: TGTGCCACCAGTGATTCTGACAGTTATGGCTACACCTTC.

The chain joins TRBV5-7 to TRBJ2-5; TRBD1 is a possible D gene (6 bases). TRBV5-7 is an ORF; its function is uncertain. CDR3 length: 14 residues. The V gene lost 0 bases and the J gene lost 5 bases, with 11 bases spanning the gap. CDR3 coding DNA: TGTGCCAGCAGCTTGGTACAGGGTGAGGAGACCCAGTACTTC. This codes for CASSLVQGEETQYF.

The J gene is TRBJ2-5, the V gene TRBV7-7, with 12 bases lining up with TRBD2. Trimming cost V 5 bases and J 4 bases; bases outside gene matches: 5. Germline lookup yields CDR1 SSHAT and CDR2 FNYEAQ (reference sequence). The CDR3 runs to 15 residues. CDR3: CASSPGLAGGETQYF. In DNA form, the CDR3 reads TGTGCCAGCAGCCCGGGACTAGCGGGTGGAGAGACCCAGTACTTC.

The CDR3 coding sequence is TGTGCCAGCAGGAGGTCGGGCGGGGGGGCTAGCACAGATACGCAGTATTTT. The encoded protein is CASRRSGGGASTDTQYF. This chain uses TRBV2 with TRBJ2-3; TRBD2 agrees at 9 bases. Per germline, CDR1 SNHLY and CDR2 FYNNEI. The CDR3 consists of 17 residues. V trimming: 6 bases; J trimming: 0 bases; junction bases outside the gene matches: 10.

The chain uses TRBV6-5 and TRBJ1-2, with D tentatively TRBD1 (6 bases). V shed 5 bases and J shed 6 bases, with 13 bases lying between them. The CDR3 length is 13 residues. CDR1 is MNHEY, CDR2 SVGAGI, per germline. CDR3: CASSQQGGHGYTF. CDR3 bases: TGTGCCAGCAGTCAACAGGGAGGGCATGGCTACACCTTC.

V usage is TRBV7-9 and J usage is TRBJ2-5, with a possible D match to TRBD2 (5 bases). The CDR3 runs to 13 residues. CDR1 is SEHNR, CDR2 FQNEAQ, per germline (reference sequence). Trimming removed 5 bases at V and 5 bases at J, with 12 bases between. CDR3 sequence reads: CASSRRFGETQYF. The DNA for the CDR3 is TGTGCCAGCAGCCGGAGGTTTGGGGAGACCCAGTACTTC.